The clone carrying this T cell receptor (beta chain) has more than one count but fewer than ten. Antigen unknown. This sample was included in a study of T-cell memory formation after mild COVID-19. Across the study: TCR clusters were mostly donor specific. The study's findings and limits: Among clones contracting day 15 to 85, CD4/CD8 was balanced, whereas later expanders leaned CD4+. Second-wave clones peaking on day 37 lacked confirmed SARS-CoV-2 specificity.

TCRalpha and TCRbeta libraries used 5'RACE with constant-segment primers and UMIs. TCRdb used MiXCR to reprocess the 5' RACE reads, holding one entry per CDR3 protein. Found here are fewer than 300,000 distinct CDR3 sequences, about a sixth of them singletons; the top ten hold around 23%. CDR3 length: 16 amino acids. The V gene lost 5 bases and the J gene lost 3 bases, with 20 bases spanning the gap. This receptor was obtained from a young man who had mild COVID-19 (a few samples of this study predate the infection). Cell type and time point are not known. The rearrangement joins TRBV12-3 or TRBV12-4 to TRBJ2-7; D is possibly TRBD1 or TRBD2 (5 bases each). The sequenced sample was PBMCs or a T cell subset sorted from them (not recorded which). The CDR3 nucleotides read TGTGCCAGCAGTCCCCCCGGGGACCCGAGGAACTACGAGCAGTACTTC. Its translation: CASSPPGDPRNYEQYF.